This note documents a single T cell receptor (beta chain) sequence. Generated by immunoSEQ multiplex PCR, the TCRdb table keeps only in-frame clones and is missing some. Of about 240,000 clones listed, roughly 87% are singletons. The sample belongs to a study of blood T cell repertoires in COVID-19. For the study at large: Sites in the United States, Italy and Spain provided acute and convalescent COVID-19 samples. T cells, B-cell-depleted T cells, or PBMCs supplied cDNA or gDNA.

The J segment lost 2 bases and the V segment lost 4 bases, leaving 15 bases of the junction unmatched. CDR3 size: 18 residues. The germline CDR1 and CDR2 sequences are SGDLS and YYNGEE. Sequencing was done on a sample of peripheral blood. This sequence joins TRBV9 and TRBJ2-3; TRBD1 agrees at 8 bases. The receptor was derived from a man in his sixties who had recovered from COVID-19. The CDR3 loop reads CASSSSSRTGRVTDTQYF. DNA for the CDR3: TGTGCCAGCAGCTCTAGCTCCCGGACAGGGAGAGTCACAGATACGCAGTATTTT. Based on the CDR3 plus reference TRBV9 and TRBJ2-3, the full variable domain is DSGVTQTPKHLITATGQRVTLRCSPRSGDLSVYWYQQSLDQGLQFLIQYYNGEERAKGNILERFSAQQFPDLHSELNLSSLELGDSALYFCASSSSSRTGRVTDTQYFGPGTRLTVL.